This TCR beta chain was retrieved from a study of tumor-infiltrating lymphocytes in primary liver carcinoma listed by TCRdb under 2017. With regard to the full study: Hepatocellular carcinoma (four) or combined HCC and intrahepatic cholangiocarcinoma (one) was present in the five patients, who were three men and two women aged 30 to 69 years. Tumors of the five patients were stage T1-T3 N0M0 with maximum diameters of about 4 to 10 cm. Each sample produced about 3.5 to 7.13 million productive TCRbeta reads, and read depth showed no significant difference between tissue types. TCRbeta repertoire sequencing, expression microarrays and whole-exome sequencing were combined in the study across five regions of each liver tumor, with adjacent normal tissue and blood also included. A total of roughly 35 specimens from 5 patients went through TCRbeta repertoire sequencing, namely 25 tumor regions, 5 adjacent noncancerous liver tissues and 5 peripheral blood samples. Agilent mRNA microarray profiling was performed on the approximately 25 tumor region samples to relate TCRbeta repertoire diversity to the local molecular phenotype. Technical replicate repertoires showed high reproducibility, with mean shared-clone rates approximately 0.9 and correlation coefficients above 0.95. Overall study outcomes, separate from this receptor: Because only the TCR beta chain was sequenced and unpaired alpha chains were not captured, true repertoire diversity is likely underestimated. With just five or six patients in the study, the authors point out that the findings should be validated in a larger study. Bulk unsorted samples precluded comparing CD4+ and CD8+ T cell repertoires. The top 250 clones accounted for a significantly greater share of the repertoire in tumors than in blood (p = 0.039). Only about 7-25% of top clones were found in all five regions of a tumor, suggesting spatial heterogeneity of tumor-infiltrating T cells. Repertoire overlap was higher between tumor regions (mean around 36%) than tumor-adjacent (around 17%) or tumor-blood (about 15%) pairs, consistent with antigen-driven expansion.

As to this clonotype: No cognate antigen has been identified for it. No base qualities exist here, and no much larger clone lies one base off it.

Trimming removed 11 bases from V and 12 bases from J, leaving 25 bases between the germline ends. From its cysteine to its phenylalanine, the CDR3 spans 13 amino acids. The retained sequence is limited to the CDR3, 39 bases, with the frame set at the first base. The germline V gene gives CDR1 as MNHNS and CDR2 as SASEGT. A constant-region primer and ProtoScript II reverse transcriptase were used to reverse-transcribe TCRbeta-specific cDNA from roughly 480 ng total RNA. TCRbeta libraries were built with three nested multiplex PCR rounds, a slightly modified ARM-PCR procedure. Each of the first two PCR rounds ran for around 10 cycles using multiplex TRBV1-TRBV30 forward primers together with a Cbeta reverse primer. Sample barcodes and Illumina adapters were attached in a final 25-cycle PCR using Deep VentR polymerase. Amplicons of 200-500 bp were gel-purified with a QIAquick gel extraction kit before sequencing. An Illumina HiSeq 2500 was used to sequence the TCRbeta amplicons with 250-bp paired-end reads. In the source study's methods: Quality trimming of reads was performed with Trimmomatic v0.33, and paired reads were merged with FLASH v1.2.11 so that full CDR3 sequences could be recovered. V, D and J germline segments were assigned to the rearranged TCRbeta sequences by MiGEC v1.2.1b. VDJtools v1.0.0 computed clonotype statistics and Shannon-Wiener diversity indices. Except for diversity analysis, only each sample's 250 most abundant clonotypes were used in subsequent analyses to reduce sampling bias. TCRdb reran the public reads through fastp at Q25 and MiXCR, keeping productive beta chains. Records with the same CDR3 protein are collapsed into one entry carrying the most frequent genes and DNA. None of the V and J calls come from the authors' own analysis; TCRdb made them. The sample table records fewer than 200,000 distinct CDR3 sequences; 85% of these occur just once. 15% to 20% of the sample rests with the top ten.

Total RNA and DNA were co-extracted from about 19-30 mg of bulk tissue with the AllPrep DNA/RNA mini kit, without cell sorting. Roughly five patients with histopathologically diagnosed primary liver carcinoma underwent surgical resection in China between November 2015 and March 2016. Chronic HBV infection was present in the patients, and the patients were treatment-naive at sampling. Five spatially separated regions were sampled from each tumor: the superior, inferior, left-lateral and right-lateral poles, plus the tumor centre. Histology showed that every tumor sample contained more than 80% viable tumor cells. Pieces of fresh tumor and adjacent tissue were cut in half, with one half kept in RNAlater at -80 degrees C and the other half sent for histology.

Material for sequencing was tumor tissue from primary liver carcinoma. This clonotype originated in a man aged 35-49 years with primary liver carcinoma and hepatitis B virus infection. The chain was built from TRBV6-1 and TRBJ1-1; the D gene remains uncertain. For the CDR3, the sequence is CACTLKEYTESFF. The nucleotide sequence is TGTGCCTGCACCCTCAAGGAGTACACAGAATCTTTCTTT.